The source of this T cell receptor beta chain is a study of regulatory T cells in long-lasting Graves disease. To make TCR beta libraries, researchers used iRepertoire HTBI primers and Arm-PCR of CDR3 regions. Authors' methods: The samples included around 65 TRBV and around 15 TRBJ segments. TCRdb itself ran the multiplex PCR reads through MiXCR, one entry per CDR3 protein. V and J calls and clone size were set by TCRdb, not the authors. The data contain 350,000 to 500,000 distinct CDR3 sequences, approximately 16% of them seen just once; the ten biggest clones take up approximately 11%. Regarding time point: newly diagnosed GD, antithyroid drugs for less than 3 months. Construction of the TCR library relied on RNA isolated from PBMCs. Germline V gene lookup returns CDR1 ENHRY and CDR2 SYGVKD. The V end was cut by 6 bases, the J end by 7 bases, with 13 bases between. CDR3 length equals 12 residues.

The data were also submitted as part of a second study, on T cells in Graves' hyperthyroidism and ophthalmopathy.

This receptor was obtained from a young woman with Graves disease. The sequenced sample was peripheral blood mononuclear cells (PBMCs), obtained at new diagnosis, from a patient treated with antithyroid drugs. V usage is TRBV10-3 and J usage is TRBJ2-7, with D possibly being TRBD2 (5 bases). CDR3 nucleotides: TGTGCCATCAGCCAATCTAGCTCTGAGCAGTACTTC. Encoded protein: CAISQSSSEQYF.